The 25 T cell receptor beta chains in this list originate from one sample, sequenced in a study of blood T cell repertoires in COVID-19. Only in-frame clones appear in the TCRdb table, and some are missing; sequencing was by immunoSEQ multiplex PCR. This table has about 120,000 clones, about 87% appearing once. Sequencing was performed on peripheral blood. Receptors were obtained from a man over 45 with acute or convalescent COVID-19.

The rearrangement uses TRBV2 and TRBJ1-2; 7 nucleotides line up with TRBD1. The CDR3 length is 13 residues. With 7 bases clipped from V and 5 bases from J, the junction kept 7 bases outside the gene matches. Germline V gene sequence: CDR1 SNHLY, CDR2 FYNNEI. The DNA for the CDR3 is TGTGCCAGCACGGACAGGTCGGGGTATGGCTACACCTTC. The encoded protein is CASTDRSGYGYTF.

A single count supports this clone. CDR3 protein: CASSQVGATGEQYF. CDR3 bases: TGTGCCAGCAGCCAAGTAGGGGCGACTGGGGAGCAGTACTTC. This sequence joins TRBV3-1 (or the pseudogene TRBV3-2) and TRBJ2-7, with D perhaps TRBD1 (5 bases). Trimming removed 1 base at V and 7 bases at J, with 14 bases between. Per the germline V gene, CDR1 is LGHDT and CDR2 is YNNKEL (reference sequence). This CDR3 contains 14 residues.

The rearrangement links TRBV3-1 (or the pseudogene TRBV3-2) to TRBJ1-4; D might be TRBD1 (6 bases). Trimming shortened V by 1 base and J by 7 bases, and 10 bases separated the two germline ends. CDR3 size: 14 residues. Germline CDR1 and CDR2: LGHDT and YNNKEL (reference sequence). DNA for the CDR3: TGTGCCAGCAGCCAAGGGGGGCTTGTTGAAAAACTGTTTTTT. This sequence encodes CASSQGGLVEKLFF.

The J gene is TRBJ1-3, the V gene TRBV11-2, with D possibly being TRBD1 (5 bases). The CDR3 contains 17 residues. CDR1 is SGHAT and CDR2 is FQNNGV in the germline V gene. V was shortened by 2 bases and J by 5 bases, with 19 bases between the two germline ends. CDR3 amino acids: CASSLNLSGRKRNTIYF. CDR3 bases: TGTGCCAGCAGCTTAAATCTCTCAGGGAGGAAAAGAAACACCATATATTTT.

V is TRBV3-1 (or the pseudogene TRBV3-2) and J is TRBJ1-5; 9 bases are a match to TRBD1. The germline V gene has CDR1 LGHDT and CDR2 YNNKEL (reference sequence). The V and J ends lost 3 bases and 4 bases, in that order; junction bases with no gene match: 7. The CDR3 has 16 amino acids. CDR3 in DNA: TGTGCCAGCAGCCATAGGGGGACAGGGACAAATCAGCCCCAGCATTTT. This codes for CASSHRGTGTNQPQHF.

This clone was detected only once. V gene TRBV7-6 combines with J gene TRBJ2-2, with 7 bases fitting TRBD1. The CDR3 is 16 residues long. After removal of 4 bases from V and 1 base from J, the junction contained 6 bases not matched to a gene. CDR1 is SGHVS and CDR2 is FNYEAQ in the germline V gene. The CDR3 protein is CASSSEDRRNTGELFF. The CDR3 region has the DNA TGTGCCAGCAGCTCAGAGGACAGGAGGAACACCGGGGAGCTGTTTTTT. The full variable domain, with the rest looked up from reference TRBV7-6 and TRBJ2-2, is GAGVSQSPRYKVTKRGQDVALRCDPISGHVSLYWYRQALGQGPEFLTYFNYEAQQDKSGLPNDRFSAERPEGSISTLTIQRTEQRDSAMYRCASSSEDRRNTGELFFGEGSRLTVL.

This clone was seen only once. This rearrangement joins TRBV28 to TRBJ2-2, with TRBD2 matching 8 bases. Per the germline V gene, CDR1 is MDHEN and CDR2 is SYDVKM. Trimming took 5 bases from V and 0 from J; bases not matched to a gene: 2. The CDR3 extends over 15 amino acids. This CDR3 is CASSPGGANTGELFF. CDR3 sequence (DNA): TGTGCCAGCAGTCCCGGGGGGGCGAACACCGGGGAGCTGTTTTTT. The entire variable domain, with the rest obtained from reference TRBV28 and TRBJ2-2, is as follows: DVKVTQSSRYLVKRTGEKVFLECVQDMDHENMFWYRQDPGLGLRLIYFSYDVKMKEKGDIPEGYSVSREKKERFSLILESASTNQTSMYLCASSPGGANTGELFFGEGSRLTVL.

The J gene is TRBJ2-3, the V gene TRBV6-2 or TRBV6-3; 9 bases match TRBD2. Germline-derived CDR1 and CDR2 are MNHEY and SVGEGT. The J segment lost 5 bases and the V segment lost 0 bases, leaving 9 bases of the junction unmatched. The CDR3 is made up of 17 amino acids. CDR3 DNA sequence: TGTGCCAGCAGTTACTCGGTTCAGCGGGGGGCCTTAGATACGCAGTATTTT. Its translation: CASSYSVQRGALDTQYF.

The chain is built from TRBV29-1 and TRBJ2-7, with D maybe TRBD1 (6 bases). This CDR3 has 12 amino acids. Germline loops: CDR1 SQVTM, CDR2 ANQGSEA. Trimming cost V 7 bases and J 4 bases, with 14 bases left between them. CDR3 coding DNA: TGCAGCGCATTGCTCCAGGGGTACGAGCAGTACTTC. Translated, it gives CSALLQGYEQYF.

This clone was counted a single time. The gene calls are TRBV28 and TRBJ2-1; D call uncertain. Germline V gene data show CDR1 as MDHEN and CDR2 as SYDVKM. Trimming removed 5 bases at V and 0 bases at J, with 14 bases between. This CDR3 region has 16 residues. This CDR3 reads CASSPYISNSYNEQFF. CDR3 nucleotides: TGTGCCAGCAGTCCCTATATCTCCAACTCCTACAATGAGCAGTTCTTC. The whole variable domain, remainder taken from reference TRBV28 and TRBJ2-1, is DVKVTQSSRYLVKRTGEKVFLECVQDMDHENMFWYRQDPGLGLRLIYFSYDVKMKEKGDIPEGYSVSREKKERFSLILESASTNQTSMYLCASSPYISNSYNEQFFGPGTRLTVL.

This clone was found a few times. The chain carries TRBV2 and TRBJ1-5; TRBD1 might be the D (5 bases). This CDR3 comprises 19 residues. Germline CDR1 is SNHLY and CDR2 is FYNNEI. Trimming stripped 4 bases from V and 1 base from J, with 23 bases between. As DNA, the CDR3 is TGTGCCAGCAGTGGTGGGGGGAGTTTCACGGGCTCAAGCAATCAGCCCCAGCATTTT. It codes for CASSGGGSFTGSSNQPQHF.

This rearrangement joins TRBV5-5 to TRBJ1-2, with D perhaps matching TRBD1 (6 bases). Trimming stripped 4 bases from V and 9 bases from J, with 16 bases between. CDR3 length equals 13 residues. Per germline, CDR1 SGHKS and CDR2 YYEKEE (reference sequence). CDR3 sequence reads: CASSTPTGLSYTF. In nucleotides, the CDR3 is TGTGCCAGCAGCACCCCGACAGGTTTAAGCTACACCTTC.

The chain combines TRBV28 with TRBJ1-3; D remains ambiguous. Germline values: CDR1 MDHEN, CDR2 SYDVKM. The CDR3 covers 19 residues. V lost 4 bases and J lost 0, with 22 bases in between. The CDR3 nucleotides are TGTGCCAGCAGTTCCCCATCCACCCCGGGAGAGGCCTCTGGAAACACCATATATTTT. Its protein is CASSSPSTPGEASGNTIYF.

The chain has TRBV27 and TRBJ1-1; D is unclear. V was shortened by 5 bases and J by 3 bases, with 10 bases between the two germline ends. The CDR3 contains 13 residues. Germline loops: CDR1 MNHEY, CDR2 SMNVEV (reference sequence). The CDR3 protein is CASSLDRYTEAFF. CDR3 DNA: TGTGCCAGCAGTCTAGACCGTTACACTGAAGCTTTCTTT.

V usage is TRBV7-9 and J usage is TRBJ2-7; D uncertain. The V end was cut by 1 base, the J end by 1 base, with 8 bases between. This CDR3 comprises 14 residues. The germline V gene has CDR1 SEHNR and CDR2 FQNEAQ (reference sequence). The CDR3 region is CASSLGRQSYEQYF. CDR3 in DNA: TGTGCCAGCAGCTTAGGGCGGCAGTCCTACGAGCAGTACTTC.

V and J are TRBV5-4 and TRBJ1-2; no firm D call. Germline assignment: CDR1 SGHNT and CDR2 YYREEE (reference sequence). Between the trimmed V and J ends, which lost 1 base and 7 bases, there was a span of 14 bases. The CDR3 sequence is 14 residues long. The CDR3 DNA sequence: TGTGCCAGCAGCTTGAACGACGCTAGTTCTGGCTACACCTTC. It encodes CASSLNDASSGYTF.

The chain is built from TRBV27 and TRBJ2-7; a possible D gene is TRBD1 (5 bases). This CDR3 is 13 amino acids long. Germline CDR1 and CDR2: MNHEY and SMNVEV (reference sequence). V lost 3 bases, J lost 3 bases, and 9 bases lay in between. The CDR3 reads CASSLKDNYEQYF. In DNA form, the CDR3 reads TGTGCCAGCAGTTTGAAGGACAACTACGAGCAGTACTTC.

This chain links TRBV7-9 with TRBJ2-7; 7 nucleotides match TRBD2. Germline lookup yields CDR1 SEHNR and CDR2 FQNEAQ (reference sequence). The V gene end was trimmed by 5 bases and the J gene end by 3 bases; junction bases not matched to a gene: 13. The CDR3 covers 16 residues. CDR3 in amino acids: CASSANPGTKFYEQYF. The CDR3 nucleotides are TGTGCCAGCAGCGCCAATCCCGGGACTAAGTTCTACGAGCAGTACTTC.

This rearrangement joins TRBV27 to TRBJ2-2, with 8 bases fitting TRBD1. The CDR3 runs 18 residues. With V trimmed by 6 bases and J by 5 bases, 17 bases remained unmatched. Germline values: CDR1 MNHEY, CDR2 SMNVEV (reference sequence). In DNA, the CDR3 is TGTGCCAGCAGCCGAACAACAGGCGGTCAGGGGGCGACCGGGGAGCTGTTTTTT. As protein: CASSRTTGGQGATGELFF.

The chain is built from TRBV28 and TRBJ2-1; a weak D match, TRBD1 (6 bases). V lost 3 bases, J lost 3 bases, and 18 bases lay in between. This CDR3 has 17 amino acids. The germline gives CDR1 MDHEN, CDR2 SYDVKM. CDR3 nucleotides: TGTGCCAGCAGTTTCATCGGACAGTCCCACTACTACAATGAGCAGTTCTTC. It translates to CASSFIGQSHYYNEQFF.

The CDR3 here is CASSPWTGGDTIYF. The CDR3 DNA is TGCGCCAGCAGCCCCTGGACAGGGGGAGACACCATATATTTT. This chain uses TRBV5-1 with TRBJ1-3; 10 nucleotides agree with TRBD1. CDR3 length: 14 residues. V shed 4 bases, J shed 8 bases, and the junction held 6 bases outside the gene matches. Germline assignment: CDR1 SGHRS and CDR2 YFSETQ.

The chain combines TRBV5-1 with TRBJ2-3, with 11 bases that match TRBD1. After removal of 3 bases from V and 3 bases from J, the junction contained 6 bases not matched to a gene. The CDR3 has 16 residues. Germline V lookup: CDR1 SGHRS, CDR2 YFSETQ. CDR3 in amino acids: CASSYGTGGGTDTQYF. The CDR3 nucleotides are TGCGCCAGCAGCTACGGGACAGGGGGTGGTACAGATACGCAGTATTTT.

The CDR3 region is CASSEVGPGEYEQYF. The DNA for the CDR3 is TGTGCCAGCAGTGAGGTGGGTCCAGGGGAATACGAGCAGTACTTC. The genes are TRBV6-1 and TRBJ2-7; tentative D call: TRBD1 (6 bases). V lost 3 bases and J 4 bases, leaving 16 bases between the germline ends. The germline V gene encodes CDR1 MNHNS and CDR2 SASEGT. The CDR3 is 15 residues long.

This chain joins TRBV6-5 and TRBJ2-2; possibly TRBD2 for D (6 bases). CDR1 is MNHEY and CDR2 is SVGAGI in the germline V gene. Between the trimmed V and J ends, which lost 6 bases and 2 bases, there was a span of 10 bases. The CDR3 runs to 14 residues. The CDR3 spells CASSGTYNTGELFF. The CDR3 DNA reads as TGTGCCAGCAGCGGGACTTACAACACCGGGGAGCTGTTTTTT.

V and J are TRBV19 and TRBJ2-5; maybe TRBD2 (6 bases). There are 15 residues in the CDR3. V was trimmed by 1 base and J by 5 bases, leaving 14 bases between them. The germline V gene encodes CDR1 LNHDA and CDR2 SQIVND (reference sequence). The CDR3 region is CASSIAQGGFETQYF. CDR3 bases: TGTGCCAGTAGTATAGCCCAAGGAGGGTTCGAGACCCAGTACTTC.